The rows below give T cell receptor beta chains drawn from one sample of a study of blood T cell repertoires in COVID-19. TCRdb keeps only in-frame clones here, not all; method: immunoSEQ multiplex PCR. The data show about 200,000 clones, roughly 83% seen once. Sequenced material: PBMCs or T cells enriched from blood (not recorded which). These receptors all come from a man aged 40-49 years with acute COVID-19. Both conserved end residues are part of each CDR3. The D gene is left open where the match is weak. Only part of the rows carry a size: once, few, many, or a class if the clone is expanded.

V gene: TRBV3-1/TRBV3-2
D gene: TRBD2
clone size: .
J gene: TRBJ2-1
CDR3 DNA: TGTGCCAGCAGCCAAGATGGAACGGGCGGGGGGTATGAGCAGTTCTTC
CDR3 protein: CASSQDGTGGGYEQFF

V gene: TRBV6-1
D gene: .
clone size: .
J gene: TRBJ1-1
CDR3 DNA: TGTGCCAGCAGTGAATACAGGGCTGCTGAAGCTTTCTTT
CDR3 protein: CASSEYRAAEAFF

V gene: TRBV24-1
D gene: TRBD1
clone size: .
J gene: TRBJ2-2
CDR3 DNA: TGTGCCACCAGTGATCCTTATAAGGGACAGGGAAGGACCGGGGAGCTGTTTTTT
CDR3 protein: CATSDPYKGQGRTGELFF

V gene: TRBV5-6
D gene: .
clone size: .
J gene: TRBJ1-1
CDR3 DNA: TGTGCCAGCAGTCAAAGGGGGTGGACACTCACTGAAGCTTTCTTT
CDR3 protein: CASSQRGWTLTEAFF

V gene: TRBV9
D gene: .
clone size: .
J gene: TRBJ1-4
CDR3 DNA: TGTGCCAGCAGCTCTGGTTCGGCAACTAATGAAAAACTGTTTTTT
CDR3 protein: CASSSGSATNEKLFF

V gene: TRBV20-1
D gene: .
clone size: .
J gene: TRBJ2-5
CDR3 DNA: TGCAGTGCTAGCGGTACGACCCAGTACTTC
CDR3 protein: CSASGTTQYF

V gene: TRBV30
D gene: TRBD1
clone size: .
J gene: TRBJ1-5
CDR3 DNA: TGTGCCTGGAGTGTCGGGACAGGGGGCTTTAATCAGCCCCAGCATTTT
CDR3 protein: CAWSVGTGGFNQPQHF

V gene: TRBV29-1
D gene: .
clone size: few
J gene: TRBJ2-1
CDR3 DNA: TGCAGCACCCGGGACACTTACAATGAGCAGTTCTTC
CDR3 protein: CSTRDTYNEQFF

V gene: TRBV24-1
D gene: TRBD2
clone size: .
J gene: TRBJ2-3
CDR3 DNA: TGTGCCACTAGGACTAGCGGGAATACCGATACGCAGTATTTT
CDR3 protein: CATRTSGNTDTQYF

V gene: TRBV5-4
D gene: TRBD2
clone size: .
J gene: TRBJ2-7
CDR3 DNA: TGTGCCAGCAGCCGTCCGGGACTAGCGGGAGTGGGAGAGACCTACGAGCAGTACTTC
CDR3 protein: CASSRPGLAGVGETYEQYF

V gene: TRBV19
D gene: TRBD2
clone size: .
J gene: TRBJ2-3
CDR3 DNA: TGTGCCAGTTTCTCTAGCGGGAGACCGTGGACGCAGTATTTT
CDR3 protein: CASFSSGRPWTQYF

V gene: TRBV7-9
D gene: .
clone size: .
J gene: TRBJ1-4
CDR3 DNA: TGTGCCAGCAGCCCTGACAGGTTAACTAATGAAAAACTGTTTTTT
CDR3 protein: CASSPDRLTNEKLFF

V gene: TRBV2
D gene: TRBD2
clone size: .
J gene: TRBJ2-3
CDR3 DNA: TGTGCCAGCAGGCCCACTAGCGGGATAATAGGGGATACGCAGTATTTT
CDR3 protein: CASRPTSGIIGDTQYF

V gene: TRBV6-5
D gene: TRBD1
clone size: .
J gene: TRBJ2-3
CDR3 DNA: TGTGCCAGCAACCGGGACAGGGGACCAGATACGCAGTATTTT
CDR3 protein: CASNRDRGPDTQYF